Below, 8 T cell receptor beta chains from the same sample are listed, as sequenced in a study of T cells expressing NK-cell markers. TCRdb reprocessed the 5' RACE reads and keeps a single row for each CDR3 protein, giving no DNA. Its table lists fewer than 300,000 distinct CDR3 sequences. The material sequenced was blood T cells: a sorted CD56 or NKG2C T cell subset, CD4+ or CD8+ T cells, or bulk PBMC T cells (not recorded which). The receptor source for this set is a woman aged 18-70 years in good health.

The chain is built from TRBV29-1 and TRBJ2-7; the D call of TRBD1 rests on TCRdb alone, since no DNA is present to check it. CDR1 and CDR2 (germline): SQVTM, ANQGSEA. This CDR3 is built from 14 residues. The CDR3 here is CSVEGDRAPYEQYF.

CDR3 sequence: CASSFGGRAGKNYNEQFF. The J gene is TRBJ2-1, the V gene TRBV11-1; with no DNA, the TCRdb D assignment of TRBD2 cannot be verified. This CDR3 contains 18 residues. The V gene's germline CDR1 is SGHAT and CDR2 FQDESV (reference sequence). Variable domain in full (rest from reference TRBV11-1 and TRBJ2-1): EAEVAQSPRYKITEKSQAVAFWCDPISGHATLYWYRQILGQGPELLVQFQDESVVDDSQLPKDRFSAERLKGVDSTLKIQPAELGDSAMYLCASSFGGRAGKNYNEQFFGPGTRLTVL.

The chain couples TRBV29-1 to TRBJ2-3; TCRdb picks TRBD1, but there is no DNA to check that call. CDR1 SQVTM and CDR2 ANQGSEA come from the germline V gene. The CDR3 has 13 residues. The CDR3 here is CSVNRERTDTQYF.

This sequence joins TRBV23-1 and TRBJ2-3; the TCRdb call, TRBD2, lacks DNA for checking. TRBV23-1 belongs to the ORF category, with a function that is uncertain. The CDR3 runs to 18 residues. The CDR3 here is CASSQSPTGSGGTDTQYF.

The V and J genes are TRBV5-1 and TRBJ1-3; the TRBD1 assignment by TCRdb is unverifiable without DNA. Germline V gives CDR1 SGHRS, CDR2 YFSETQ. The CDR3 runs to 15 residues. CDR3 protein: CASSGGRGSGNTIYF. Complete variable domain (other parts from reference TRBV5-1 and TRBJ1-3): KAGVTQTPRYLIKTRGQQVTLSCSPISGHRSVSWYQQTPGQGLQFLFEYFSETQRNKGNFPGRFSGRQFSNSRSEMNVSTLELGDSALYLCASSGGRGSGNTIYFGEGSWLTVV.

The chain has TRBV4-3 and TRBJ2-3; TCRdb's D call, TRBD2, is unchecked because there is no DNA. The CDR3 runs to 16 residues. The V gene's germline CDR1 is LGHNA and CDR2 YSLEER. This CDR3 is CASSQTAGGGTDTQYF.

The CDR3 protein is CASSLDPVPYNEQFF. This sequence joins TRBV5-1 and TRBJ2-1; TCRdb indicates TRBD1, and absent DNA this call remains unverified. The length of the CDR3 is 15 residues. Germline V gene sequence: CDR1 SGHRS, CDR2 YFSETQ.

This chain uses TRBV11-1 with TRBJ1-2. Germline V gene sequence: CDR1 SGHAT, CDR2 FQDESV (reference sequence). The CDR3 extends over 13 amino acids. CDR3 protein: CASSLGRSDGYTF.